The 32 T cell receptor beta chains below all came from one sample that was sequenced in a study of identifying expanded T cells in peripheral blood. This table comes from immunoSEQ multiplex PCR, and its TCRdb copy is limited to in-frame clones, with some not included. The sample lists some 93,000 clones; roughly 86% were seen once. Sequencing was performed on blood. All receptors derive from a person between 18 and 75 years old in good health.

This clone was recorded a few times. V gene TRBV7-9 combines with J gene TRBJ1-3, with D unclear. The CDR3 spans 13 residues. V dropped 8 bases and J dropped 0 bases, with 8 bases sitting between them. Germline V gene data show CDR1 as SEHNR and CDR2 as FQNEAQ (reference sequence). DNA of the CDR3: TGTGCCAGCTCCCAGATCTCTGGAAACACCATATATTTT. This gives the protein CASSQISGNTIYF.

This chain uses TRBV19 with TRBJ1-1, with 7 bases that match TRBD1. Trimming removed 9 bases from V and 1 base from J; junction bases left unmatched: 11. CDR1 is LNHDA, CDR2 SQIVND, per germline (reference sequence). This CDR3 is built from 15 residues. The CDR3 DNA reads as TGTGCCAGCTTACCCCGGGACAGATGGAACACTGAAGCTTTCTTT. Residues: CASLPRDRWNTEAFF.

J is TRBJ1-4 and V is TRBV18, with TRBD1 matching 7 bases. With V trimmed by 2 bases and J by 4 bases, 1 base remained unmatched. This CDR3 has 14 amino acids. Germline-derived CDR1 and CDR2 are KGHSH and LQKENI. The CDR3 DNA is TGTGCCAGCTCACCAGACAGGGTTAATGAAAAACTGTTTTTT. Translated: CASSPDRVNEKLFF. The variable domain in full, completed from reference TRBV18 and TRBJ1-4, reads NAGVMQNPRHLVRRRGQEARLRCSPMKGHSHVYWYRQLPEEGLKFMVYLQKENIIDESGMPKERFSAEFPKEGPSILRIQQVVRGDSAAYFCASSPDRVNEKLFFGSGTQLSVL.

The V call is TRBV5-1, the J call TRBJ2-7, with 9 bases identical to TRBD2. The CDR3 has 16 amino acids. The V and J ends lost 5 bases and 0 bases, in that order; junction bases with no gene match: 9. CDR1 and CDR2 from the germline V gene are SGHRS and YFSETQ. The CDR3 protein is CASRRIAGEVSYEQYF. In DNA, the CDR3 is TGCGCCAGCAGGCGAATAGCGGGAGAGGTCTCCTACGAGCAGTACTTC.

The rearrangement links TRBV7-8 to TRBJ1-4; D unclear. CDR1 SGHVS and CDR2 FQNEAQ come from the germline V gene. Trimming left V 1 base short and J 7 bases short, with 10 bases between. The CDR3 extends over 14 amino acids. The CDR3 loop reads CASSLGTRGEKLFF. CDR3 sequence (DNA): TGTGCCAGCAGCTTAGGGACCAGAGGTGAAAAACTGTTTTTT.

In nucleotides, the CDR3 is TGTGCCAGCAGTTTAACCCGAGCCACGACACTTTCCACAGATACGCAGTATTTT. This codes for CASSLTRATTLSTDTQYF. V usage is TRBV28 and J usage is TRBJ2-3; D is unresolved. The ends were cut back, 2 bases at V and 2 bases at J, with 20 bases in the middle. Germline V gives CDR1 MDHEN, CDR2 SYDVKM. The CDR3 consists of 18 residues.

Only one count was recorded for this clone. This chain uses TRBV6-6 with TRBJ2-7; 8 positions agree with TRBD2. The junction had 5 bases not matched to a gene; V was cut back by 0 bases and J by 1 base. The CDR3 totals 16 residues. The V gene's germline CDR1 is MNHNY and CDR2 SVGAGI (reference sequence). CDR3: CASSYSTGRASYEQYF. In DNA form, the CDR3 reads TGTGCCAGCAGTTACTCTACCGGGAGGGCGTCCTACGAGCAGTACTTC.

V gene TRBV2 combines with J gene TRBJ1-2, with 8 bases matching TRBD1. CDR1 and CDR2 (germline): SNHLY, FYNNEI. The CDR3 consists of 13 residues. V lost 1 base, J lost 7 bases, and 2 bases stayed unmatched. The DNA for the CDR3 is TGTGCCAGCAGTGAAGGACAGGGGAGTGGCTACACCTTC. Protein sequence: CASSEGQGSGYTF. Full variable domain (rest looked up from reference TRBV2 and TRBJ1-2): EPEVTQTPSHQVTQMGQEVILRCVPISNHLYFYWYRQILGQKVEFLVSFYNNEISEKSEIFDDQFSVERPDGSNFTLKIRSTKLEDSAMYFCASSEGQGSGYTFGSGTRLTVV.

The V and J genes are TRBV7-8 and TRBJ1-5; TRBD1 matches at 7 bases. There are 15 residues in the CDR3. V trimming: 5 bases; J trimming: 4 bases; junction bases outside the gene matches: 8. From germline, CDR1 is SGHVS and CDR2 FQNEAQ. The CDR3: CASSLDRDRNQPQHF. CDR3 coding DNA: TGTGCCAGCAGCCTCGACAGGGATCGTAATCAGCCCCAGCATTTT.

The chain couples TRBV27 to TRBJ2-1; D possibly matches TRBD1 or TRBD2 (5 bases each). The V end was cut by 9 bases, the J end by 6 bases, with 12 bases between. This CDR3 has 12 residues. Germline CDR1 reads MNHEY; CDR2 reads SMNVEV (reference sequence). CDR3 sequence reads: CASISGPNEQFF. The CDR3 nucleotides are TGTGCCAGTATTTCGGGACCCAATGAGCAGTTCTTC.

The chain links TRBV5-1 to TRBJ1-3; D uncertain. The CDR3 has 16 residues. The V gene lost 0 bases and the J gene lost 1 base, with 11 bases spanning the gap. The germline V gene has CDR1 SGHRS and CDR2 YFSETQ. CDR3: CASSLVEGGSGNTIYF. The CDR3 nucleotides are TGCGCCAGCAGCTTGGTGGAGGGAGGATCTGGAAACACCATATATTTT. Based on the CDR3 plus reference TRBV5-1 and TRBJ1-3, the full variable domain is KAGVTQTPRYLIKTRGQQVTLSCSPISGHRSVSWYQQTPGQGLQFLFEYFSETQRNKGNFPGRFSGRQFSNSRSEMNVSTLELGDSALYLCASSLVEGGSGNTIYFGEGSWLTVV.

The chain links TRBV25-1 to TRBJ2-2, with D possibly TRBD1 on 5 matching bases. V shed 1 base and J shed 4 bases, with 10 bases lying between them. The germline gives CDR1 MGHDK, CDR2 SYGVNS. This CDR3 has 15 residues. CDR3 in DNA: TGTGCCAGCAGTGAATGGCAGGGATCCACCGGGGAGCTGTTTTTT. Encoded protein: CASSEWQGSTGELFF.

The rearrangement links TRBV5-1 to TRBJ2-3; D could derive from TRBD1 or TRBD2 (6 bases each). Germline V lookup: CDR1 SGHRS, CDR2 YFSETQ. The germline V and J ends were trimmed by 4 bases and 5 bases, with 17 bases remaining between them. The CDR3 extends over 15 amino acids. In DNA form, the CDR3 reads TGCGCCAGCAGCCACTCGGGGGCCTGGGGAGATACGCAGTATTTT. This sequence encodes CASSHSGAWGDTQYF.

This chain joins TRBV7-9 and TRBJ2-3; D is possibly TRBD1 (6 bases). The germline V and J ends were trimmed by 0 bases and 0 bases, with 7 bases remaining between them. The length of the CDR3 is 15 residues. Germline CDR1 reads SEHNR; CDR2 reads FQNEAQ (reference sequence). The CDR3: CASSLAQGSTDTQYF. Here the CDR3 DNA reads TGTGCCAGCAGCTTAGCTCAGGGGAGCACAGATACGCAGTATTTT.

This sequence joins TRBV11-2 and TRBJ1-1; D gene unclear. Germline assignment: CDR1 SGHAT and CDR2 FQNNGV. The V gene lost 5 bases and the J gene lost 10 bases, with 14 bases spanning the gap. This CDR3 is built from 12 residues. CDR3 DNA: TGTGCCAGCAGCCCCCTGCCGCCGTCAGCTTTCTTT. Protein product: CASSPLPPSAFF.

This chain links TRBV6-6 with TRBJ2-7; TRBD1 agrees at 10 bases. With V trimmed by 4 bases and J by 6 bases, 6 bases remained unmatched. The CDR3 loop spans 14 amino acids. Germline V gives CDR1 MNHNY, CDR2 SVGAGI (reference sequence). CDR3 sequence: CASSLPGQGIEQYF. The DNA of the CDR3 is TGTGCCAGCAGTTTACCGGGACAGGGGATCGAGCAGTACTTC.

The rearrangement uses TRBV2 and TRBJ2-3; possibly TRBD1 or TRBD2 for D (5 bases each). Germline loops: CDR1 SNHLY, CDR2 FYNNEI. V gave up 3 bases and J gave up 1 base, with 11 bases separating them. The CDR3 loop spans 15 amino acids. CDR3 sequence (DNA): TGTGCCAGCAGTGACGGGGCAGCCGGCACAGATACGCAGTATTTT. Its translation: CASSDGAAGTDTQYF.

This rearrangement joins TRBV28 to TRBJ2-3; D unclear. This CDR3 is 14 amino acids long. Germline V gene data show CDR1 as MDHEN and CDR2 as SYDVKM. Trimming stripped 7 bases from V and 2 bases from J, with 13 bases between. CDR3: CASKSYVPTDTQYF. The CDR3 nucleotides read TGTGCCAGCAAATCTTACGTCCCCACAGATACGCAGTATTTT.

The chain joins TRBV28 to TRBJ2-7; TRBD1 is a possible D gene (5 bases). CDR3 length: 11 residues. V was trimmed by 4 bases and J by 6 bases, leaving 7 bases between them. CDR1 and CDR2 (germline): MDHEN, SYDVKM. This CDR3 is CASSSGLEQYF. In DNA form, the CDR3 reads TGTGCCAGCAGTTCAGGGCTCGAGCAGTACTTC.

The rearrangement links TRBV10-3 to TRBJ2-3; D unresolved. The CDR3 covers 14 residues. The germline CDR1 and CDR2 sequences are ENHRY and SYGVKD. V lost 3 bases to trimming and J lost 4 bases, with 11 bases between them. Here the CDR3 DNA reads TGTGCCATCAGTGACCCTCTGAGCGCAGATACGCAGTATTTT. It codes for CAISDPLSADTQYF.

The chain combines TRBV6-5 with TRBJ1-4, with 7 bases that match TRBD1. The CDR3 loop spans 14 amino acids. CDR1 is MNHEY, CDR2 SVGAGI, per germline. Unmatched junction bases numbered 4, after V lost 4 bases and J lost 5 bases. CDR3 sequence reads: CASSSDRRNEKLFF. The CDR3 region has the DNA TGTGCCAGCAGTTCGGACAGGAGGAATGAAAAACTGTTTTTT.

The genes are TRBV27 and TRBJ1-1; D unresolved. The CDR3 runs 12 residues. Germline V gene sequence: CDR1 MNHEY, CDR2 SMNVEV (reference sequence). V lost 6 bases, J lost 1 base, and 6 bases lay in between. CDR3 in DNA: TGTGCCAGCAGGAGTCCGAACACTGAAGCTTTCTTT. It specifies CASRSPNTEAFF.

V gene TRBV19 combines with J gene TRBJ2-3; a weak D match, TRBD2 (6 bases). The CDR3 is 14 residues long. Germline loops: CDR1 LNHDA, CDR2 SQIVND (reference sequence). Trimming pared 3 bases from V and 5 bases from J, leaving 12 bases between. The CDR3 DNA follows: TGTGCCAGTAGTATCGGACTACAGCAAGATACGCAGTATTTT. Translating it yields CASSIGLQQDTQYF.

The chain links TRBV9 to TRBJ2-1; 7 nucleotides agree with TRBD1. Trimming removed 3 bases from V and 12 bases from J; junction bases left unmatched: 15. The CDR3 has 15 residues. CDR1 and CDR2 from the germline V gene are SGDLS and YYNGEE. In DNA, the CDR3 is TGTGCCAGCAGCGCCGACCACACGGACAGGTTGGTGCAGTTCTTC. Amino acids: CASSADHTDRLVQFF.

V is TRBV5-1 and J is TRBJ2-2; D ambiguous. CDR1 and CDR2 from the germline V gene are SGHRS and YFSETQ. This CDR3 is built from 11 residues. V was pared by 4 bases and J by 4 bases, with 2 bases between. CDR3 DNA sequence: TGCGCCAGCAGCGGCACCGGGGAGCTGTTTTTT. Translating gives CASSGTGELFF.

This clone was seen only once. The chain is built from TRBV25-1 and TRBJ2-6, with TRBD1 matching over 9 bases. The junction had 4 bases not matched to a gene; V was cut back by 0 bases and J by 4 bases. Per the germline V gene, CDR1 is MGHDK and CDR2 is SYGVNS. There are 17 residues in the CDR3. The CDR3 bases are TGTGCCAGCAGTGAATACGGACAGGGGATGGGGGCCAACGTCCTGACTTTC. Its protein product is CASSEYGQGMGANVLTF.

The V gene is TRBV30, the J gene TRBJ2-4, with unresolved D. The germline gives CDR1 GTSNPN, CDR2 SVGIG (reference sequence). The V and J ends lost 0 bases and 8 bases respectively, with 11 bases between them. This CDR3 has 13 residues. CDR3 nucleotide sequence: TGTGCCTGGAGTGTACTCTCCAAGGACATTCAGTACTTC. Encoded protein: CAWSVLSKDIQYF. The entire variable domain, with the rest obtained from reference TRBV30 and TRBJ2-4, is as follows: SQTIHQWPATLVQPVGSPLSLECTVEGTSNPNLYWYRQAAGRGLQLLFYSVGIGQISSEVPQNLSASRPQDRQFILSSKKLLLSDSGFYLCAWSVLSKDIQYFGAGTRLSVL.

The chain uses TRBV7-3 and TRBJ1-2; maybe TRBD1 (6 bases). The V end was cut by 2 bases, the J end by 6 bases, with 7 bases between. The CDR3 is 12 amino acids. CDR1 and CDR2 from the germline V gene are SGHTA and FQGTGA. As DNA, the CDR3 is TGTGCCAGCAGCTTATACAGGGATGGCTACACCTTC. Protein sequence: CASSLYRDGYTF.

The chain employs TRBV10-2 and TRBJ1-1; D is unresolved. CDR1 WSHSY and CDR2 SAAADI come from the germline V gene. The V and J ends lost 4 bases and 1 base respectively, with 10 bases between them. This CDR3 has 14 residues. DNA of the CDR3: TGCGCCAGCAGTGGTGGCATCGAGAACACTGAAGCTTTCTTT. Protein: CASSGGIENTEAFF.

This chain joins TRBV11-2 and TRBJ1-5; D call uncertain. The CDR3 spans 15 residues. CDR1 and CDR2 from the germline V gene are SGHAT and FQNNGV. The V gene lost 0 bases and the J gene lost 7 bases, with 13 bases spanning the gap. The CDR3 reads CASSLDTGRLQPQHF. CDR3 sequence (DNA): TGTGCCAGCAGCTTAGATACGGGGAGGTTACAGCCCCAGCATTTT.

The V call is TRBV27, the J call TRBJ2-7; maybe TRBD1 (5 bases). Per germline, CDR1 MNHEY and CDR2 SMNVEV (reference sequence). This CDR3 region has 15 residues. The germline V and J ends were trimmed by 6 bases and 0 bases, with 15 bases remaining between them. The CDR3 nucleotides are TGTGCCAGCAGCCCAAAGGGGTTTACCTCCTACGAGCAGTACTTC. Translation: CASSPKGFTSYEQYF.

This chain connects TRBV28 to TRBJ1-2, with D perhaps matching TRBD1 (5 bases). The CDR3 sequence is 13 residues long. Trimming shortened V by 3 bases and J by 4 bases, and 9 bases separated the two germline ends. CDR1 is MDHEN, CDR2 SYDVKM, per germline. CDR3 protein: CASSFGTGYGYTF. The CDR3 coding sequence is TGTGCCAGCAGTTTCGGGACGGGCTATGGCTACACCTTC.